The 9 T cell receptor beta chains below all came from one sample that was sequenced in a study of cytomegalovirus exposure and HLA in healthy donors. This table comes from immunoSEQ multiplex PCR, and its TCRdb copy is limited to in-frame clones, with some not included. Among about 66,000 clones listed, approximately 97% were seen once. The sequenced sample consisted of PBMCs. The receptors shown here come from a woman in her late teens or twenties in good health and CMV-seropositive.

The gene calls are TRBV27 and TRBJ2-7; 7 bases agree with TRBD2. CDR3 length: 14 amino acids. Losses at the gene ends were 3 bases for V and 5 bases for J; bases not matched to a gene: 7. CDR1 and CDR2 from the germline V gene are MNHEY and SMNVEV (reference sequence). CDR3 in DNA: TGTGCCAGCAGTTTGACGCAGCTAGCGGACGAGCAGTACTTC. Its protein product is CASSLTQLADEQYF.

V is TRBV7-8 and J is TRBJ2-1; 12 bases line up with TRBD2. V shed 5 bases, J shed 3 bases, and the junction held 5 bases outside the gene matches. The CDR3 is 16 residues long. CDR1 and CDR2 from the germline V gene are SGHVS and FQNEAQ. Here the CDR3 reads CASSPSGLAGYNEQFF. The CDR3 DNA sequence: TGTGCCAGCAGCCCGTCGGGACTAGCGGGCTACAATGAGCAGTTCTTC.

The rearrangement uses TRBV28 and TRBJ2-5, with 8 bases fitting TRBD2. This CDR3 contains 15 residues. The ends lost 5 bases at V and 5 bases at J; junction bases unmatched: 10. Germline V gene data show CDR1 as MDHEN and CDR2 as SYDVKM. The CDR3 nucleotides are TGTGCCAGCAGTCGTTCCGGGACTAGGACGGAGACCCAGTACTTC. It codes for CASSRSGTRTETQYF.

The V gene is TRBV14, the J gene TRBJ2-5; no reliable D call. The ends were cut back, 1 base at V and 2 bases at J, with 8 bases in the middle. Germline CDR1 and CDR2: SGHDN and FVKESK. The CDR3 is 14 amino acids. In DNA, the CDR3 is TGTGCCAGCAGCCAAGGCACTATACAAGAGACCCAGTACTTC. Translated, it gives CASSQGTIQETQYF.

The genes are TRBV5-4 and TRBJ2-1, with 11 bases fitting TRBD2. Germline CDR1 and CDR2: SGHNT and YYREEE (reference sequence). The trim removed 1 base at V and 9 bases at J, leaving 6 bases unmatched. CDR3 length: 15 residues. The CDR3 DNA reads as TGTGCCAGCAGCTTGTCGTTAGCGGGAGGGGTTGAGCAGTTCTTC. It encodes CASSLSLAGGVEQFF.

The chain carries TRBV10-2 and TRBJ2-7, with D maybe TRBD2 (7 bases). The CDR3 spans 14 residues. CDR1 is WSHSY, CDR2 SAAADI, per germline. With 6 bases removed from V and 4 bases from J, the gap between germline ends came to 16 bases. The DNA of the CDR3 is TGCGCCAGCAGGCCCCCTGGGGGGGCTTACGAGCAGTACTTC. Its protein product is CASRPPGGAYEQYF.

This chain joins TRBV27 and TRBJ1-2, with 7 nucleotides matching TRBD1. The V segment lost 3 bases and the J segment 6 bases; nucleotides outside the gene matches: 1. Germline CDR1 MNHEY, CDR2 SMNVEV (reference sequence). The CDR3 covers 12 residues. The CDR3 is CASSLTGHGYTF. The CDR3 region has the DNA TGTGCCAGCAGTTTGACAGGGCATGGCTACACCTTC.

The DNA for the CDR3 is TGTGCCAGCAGTGATGCGACTAGCGGACCCTACAATGAGCAGTTCTTC. This sequence encodes CASSDATSGPYNEQFF. This rearrangement joins TRBV6-1 to TRBJ2-1; 9 nucleotides line up with TRBD2. The V and J ends lost 3 bases and 2 bases, in that order; junction bases with no gene match: 5. The CDR3 consists of 16 residues. Germline V CDR1 and CDR2: MNHNS, SASEGT.

The V gene is TRBV27, the J gene TRBJ2-3, with TRBD2 matching 7 bases. The CDR3 is made up of 18 amino acids. J was trimmed by 3 bases and V by 3 bases; bases with no gene match: 15. Per the germline V gene, CDR1 is MNHEY and CDR2 is SMNVEV (reference sequence). The CDR3 sequence: CASSLTLGGGTETDTQYF. The CDR3 coding sequence is TGTGCCAGCAGTTTGACATTGGGGGGGGGAACTGAAACAGATACGCAGTATTTT.